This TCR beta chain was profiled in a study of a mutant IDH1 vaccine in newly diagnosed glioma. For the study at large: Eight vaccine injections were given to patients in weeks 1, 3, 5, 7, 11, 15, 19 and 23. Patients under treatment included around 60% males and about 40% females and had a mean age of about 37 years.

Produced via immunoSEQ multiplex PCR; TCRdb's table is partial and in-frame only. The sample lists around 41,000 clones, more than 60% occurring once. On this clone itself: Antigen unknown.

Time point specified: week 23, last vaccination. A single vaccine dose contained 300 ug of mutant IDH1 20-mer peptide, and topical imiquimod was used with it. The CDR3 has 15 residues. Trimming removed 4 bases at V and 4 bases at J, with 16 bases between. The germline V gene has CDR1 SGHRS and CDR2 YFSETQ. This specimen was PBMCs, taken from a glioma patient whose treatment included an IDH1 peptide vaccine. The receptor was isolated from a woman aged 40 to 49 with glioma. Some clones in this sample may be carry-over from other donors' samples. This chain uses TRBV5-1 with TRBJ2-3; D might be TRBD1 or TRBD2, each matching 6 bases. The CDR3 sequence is CASSAVGGGSDTQYF. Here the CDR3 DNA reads TGCGCCAGCAGCGCGGTCGGGGGCGGATCAGATACGCAGTATTTT.